This entry lists 23 T cell receptor beta chains sequenced from one sample in a study of regulatory T cells in long-lasting Graves disease. Through Arm-PCR of CDR3 regions and iRepertoire HTBI primers, TCR beta libraries were built. TCRdb re-derived calls from the multiplex PCR reads in MiXCR, one entry per CDR3 protein. This sample carries a few hundred thousand distinct CDR3 sequences, approximately 12% of them seen once, and the ten largest clones take around 18%. The time point is: newly diagnosed GD, antithyroid drugs for less than 3 months. PBMCs provided the RNA from which the TCR library was made. This sample also belongs to another study, concerning T cells in Graves' hyperthyroidism and ophthalmopathy.

The material was peripheral blood mononuclear cells (PBMCs), obtained at new diagnosis, from a patient treated with antithyroid drugs. The source of these receptors is a woman in her late teens or twenties with Graves disease.

This chain uses TRBV6-5 with TRBJ2-7, with unresolved D. V was clipped by 2 bases and J by 1 base, with 6 bases between them. The CDR3 has 13 amino acids. Germline V gene data show CDR1 as MNHEY and CDR2 as SVGAGI. The CDR3: CASSYARSYEQYV. CDR3 DNA: TGTGCCAGCAGTTACGCCAGGTCCTACGAGCAGTACGTC.

This clonotype turned up a few times. This chain links TRBV5-1 with TRBJ2-1; 13 bases line up with TRBD2. This CDR3 has 18 amino acids. CDR1 is SGHRS and CDR2 is YFSETQ in the germline V gene. V dropped 3 bases and J dropped 5; count of bases not matched to a gene: 11. The CDR3 is CASSSPGLAGRFHNEQFF. The CDR3 DNA reads TGCGCCAGCAGCTCCCCGGGACTAGCGGGAAGATTCCACAATGAGCAGTTCTTC.

This clonotype was seen at least ten times. This chain links TRBV5-1 with TRBJ1-1; D is perhaps TRBD1 (5 bases). Deletions cut 3 bases from V and 1 base from J, with 10 bases between. The CDR3 consists of 14 residues. The germline CDR1 and CDR2 sequences are SGHRS and YFSETQ. Written as DNA, the CDR3 is TGCGCCAGCAGCTGGGAAGGGGCGAACACTGAAGCTTTCTTT. Translating it yields CASSWEGANTEAFF.

V is TRBV6-1 and J is TRBJ2-7; 14 nucleotides match TRBD2. Losses at the gene ends were 6 bases for V and 2 bases for J; bases not matched to a gene: 3. Germline-derived CDR1 and CDR2 are MNHNS and SASEGT. This CDR3 has 15 residues. The CDR3 DNA is TGTGCCAGCAGATCGACTAGCGGGAGGGCCTACGAGCAGTACTTC. Translation gives CASRSTSGRAYEQYF.

The V and J genes are TRBV4-1 and TRBJ2-1; 8 bases match TRBD1. Germline V lookup: CDR1 MGHRA, CDR2 YSYEKL. V dropped 2 bases and J dropped 9; count of bases not matched to a gene: 15. The CDR3 is 17 amino acids. The CDR3 region has the DNA TGCGCCAGCAGCCAACCTGAGGGACAGGACCCCAGGGGTGAGCAGTTCTTC. It codes for CASSQPEGQDPRGEQFF.

This clonotype was seen at least ten times. The rearrangement uses TRBV6-2 or TRBV6-3 and TRBJ2-7; no clear D gene. Per the germline V gene, CDR1 is MNHEY and CDR2 is SVGEGT. Trimming cost V 2 bases and J 3 bases, with 11 bases left between them. The CDR3 totals 14 residues. The CDR3 DNA reads as TGTGCCAGCAGTTACCCCCAGAGGTTCTACGAGCAGTACGTC. It codes for CASSYPQRFYEQYV.

This clonotype showed up many times. The chain combines TRBV2 with TRBJ2-2; 9 nucleotides line up with TRBD2. The length of the CDR3 is 17 residues. V lost 4 bases to trimming and J lost 1 base; unmatched junction nucleotides: 7. CDR1 SNHLY and CDR2 FYNNEI come from the germline V gene. The CDR3 DNA sequence: TGTGCCAGCAGTGTAGCGGGAGACCAATGGAACACCGGGGAGCTGTTTTTT. This translates into CASSVAGDQWNTGELFF. Full variable domain (outside the CDR3, taken from reference TRBV2 and TRBJ2-2): EPEVTQTPSHQVTQMGQEVILRCVPISNHLYFYWYRQILGQKVEFLVSFYNNEISEKSEIFDDQFSVERPDGSNFTLKIRSTKLEDSAMYFCASSVAGDQWNTGELFFGEGSRLTVL.

This clonotype has a count of ten or more. The V and J genes are TRBV6-1 and TRBJ1-1, with 7 bases that match TRBD1. The CDR3 consists of 14 residues. Germline V lookup: CDR1 MNHNS, CDR2 SASEGT. After removal of 3 bases from V and 1 base from J, the junction contained 2 bases not matched to a gene. CDR3 residues: CASSEDRPNTEAFF. The CDR3 DNA sequence: TGTGCCAGCAGTGAGGACAGGCCGAACACTGAAGCTTTCTTT.

The table lists this clonotype with many counts. The chain joins TRBV28 to TRBJ2-1; either TRBD1 or TRBD2 may supply D (5 bases each). The CDR3 runs 15 residues. CDR1 is MDHEN and CDR2 is SYDVKM in the germline V gene. Between the trimmed V and J ends, which lost 3 bases and 1 base, there was a span of 10 bases. The CDR3 nucleotides are TGTGCCAGCAGTTTGGGGGTCGGGTCCTACAATGAGCAGTTCTTC. It codes for CASSLGVGSYNEQFF.

The sample holds a few counts of this clonotype. This chain's CDR3 is CASSSDRRTYKETQYF. As DNA, the CDR3 is TGTGCCAGCAGCTCGGACAGGAGAACCTACAAAGAGACCCAGTACTTC. This chain uses TRBV6-1 with TRBJ2-5, with 7 bases aligning to TRBD1. V shed 6 bases, J shed 3 bases, and the junction held 13 bases outside the gene matches. CDR1 MNHNS and CDR2 SASEGT come from the germline V gene. This CDR3 spans 16 amino acids.

This clonotype was observed many times. The V and J genes are TRBV6-1 and TRBJ2-2; D is uncertain. The CDR3 contains 12 residues. Germline lookup yields CDR1 MNHNS and CDR2 SASEGT. V gave up 6 bases and J gave up 6 bases, with 8 bases separating them. CDR3 bases: TGTGCCAGCAGCCCCGATCCCGGGGAGCTGTTTTTT. Protein product: CASSPDPGELFF.

The V gene is TRBV2, the J gene TRBJ2-7; TRBD2 is a possible D gene (5 bases). Germline loops: CDR1 SNHLY, CDR2 FYNNEI. There are 14 residues in the CDR3. V shed 4 bases and J shed 1 base, with 11 bases lying between them. This CDR3 is CASSVSGLSYEQYV. The CDR3 nucleotides are TGTGCCAGCAGTGTCAGCGGTTTATCCTACGAGCAGTACGTC.

Ten or more counts support this clonotype. The chain has TRBV7-2 and TRBJ1-1; D remains ambiguous. With 5 bases removed from V and 10 bases from J, the gap between germline ends came to 23 bases. There are 15 residues in the CDR3. Germline CDR1 is SGHTA and CDR2 is FQGNSA. The CDR3: CASSTRLVSEAGAFF. The CDR3, as DNA: TGTGCCAGCAGCACCCGACTGGTGAGCGAAGCGGGAGCTTTCTTT.

This clonotype was counted at least ten times. The chain is built from TRBV27 and TRBJ2-1, with TRBD2 matching 7 bases. CDR1 is MNHEY, CDR2 SMNVEV, per germline (reference sequence). The CDR3 is made up of 16 amino acids. The V and J ends lost 5 bases and 8 bases, in that order; junction bases with no gene match: 15. CDR3 loop: CASSLTWTSLWDEQFF. CDR3 bases: TGTGCCAGCAGTCTCACCTGGACTAGTCTCTGGGATGAGCAGTTCTTC.

This clonotype was observed many times. The V and J genes are TRBV20-1 and TRBJ2-7, with D possibly being TRBD1 (5 bases). This CDR3 region has 13 residues. Germline CDR1 is DFQATT and CDR2 is SNEGSKA (reference sequence). Deletions cut 0 bases from V and 7 bases from J, with 13 bases between. In DNA, the CDR3 is TGCAGTGCTAGAGAGCAGGGATCGGGTGAGCAGTACTTC. This sequence encodes CSAREQGSGEQYF.

The chain has TRBV19 and TRBJ2-1, with TRBD1 matching over 7 bases. V was pared by 5 bases and J by 6 bases, with 10 bases of the junction left unmatched. The CDR3 consists of 15 residues. Germline V lookup: CDR1 LNHDA, CDR2 SQIVND (reference sequence). As DNA, the CDR3 is TGTGCCAGTAGTCCCCGACAGGGTTGGCGCAATGAGCAGTTCTTC. Amino acid sequence: CASSPRQGWRNEQFF.

This clonotype has at least ten counts. This chain connects TRBV11-2 to TRBJ1-1, with TRBD1 matching 7 bases. This CDR3 contains 14 residues. In germline, CDR1 is SGHAT, CDR2 FQNNGV. The V gene end was trimmed by 7 bases and the J gene end by 2 bases; junction bases not matched to a gene: 7. CDR3 sequence (DNA): TGTGCCAGCAATGACAGGGAGAGAAACACTGAAGCTTTCTTT. It translates to CASNDRERNTEAFF.

This clonotype was seen repeatedly, ten times or more. The chain has TRBV13 and TRBJ2-7; D remains ambiguous. Trimming took off 1 base at V and 2 bases at J, with 6 bases between the two ends. This CDR3 is 13 amino acids long. Germline values: CDR1 PRHDT, CDR2 FYEKMQ (reference sequence). The CDR3: CASSLALTYEQYF. In nucleotides, the CDR3 is TGTGCCAGCAGCTTAGCGTTAACCTACGAGCAGTACTTC.

This clonotype has ten or more counts. The chain has TRBV20-1 and TRBJ2-7, with D perhaps matching TRBD1 or TRBD2 (6 bases each). The CDR3 covers 14 residues. Germline V gives CDR1 DFQATT, CDR2 SNEGSKA (reference sequence). Here the CDR3 DNA reads TGCAGTGCTAGTTCGGGGGCCTACGAGGGAGACCAAAACGTC. Residues: CSASSGAYEGDQNV.

This clonotype was seen more than once but under ten times. CDR3 nucleotides: TGCAGCGTCCTCGGACTCCCCCCAGGCACAGATACGCAGTATTTT. Encoded protein: CSVLGLPPGTDTQYF. The chain links TRBV29-1 to TRBJ2-3; D perhaps matches TRBD2 (5 bases). V gave up 6 bases and J gave up 1 base, with 17 bases separating them. This CDR3 has 15 amino acids. Germline CDR1 reads SQVTM; CDR2 reads ANQGSEA.

This clonotype was seen repeatedly, ten times or more. This chain links TRBV12-3 or TRBV12-4 with TRBJ1-5; D gene ambiguous. The CDR3 loop spans 12 amino acids. Trimming removed 5 bases from V and 9 bases from J, with 11 bases in between. Here the CDR3 reads CASSPRPGPQHF. The CDR3 DNA is TGTGCCAGCAGTCCACGTCCGGGGCCCCAGCATTTT.

This clonotype occurred a few times. The J gene is TRBJ1-1, the V gene TRBV20-1, with 8 bases lining up with TRBD1. CDR1 is DFQATT and CDR2 is SNEGSKA in the germline V gene (reference sequence). The CDR3 contains 16 residues. V shed 2 bases, J shed 1 base, and the junction held 9 bases outside the gene matches. In nucleotides, the CDR3 is TGCAGTGCTAGAATTCGTATCCAGGGGGCGAACACTGAAGCTTTCTTT. Translation gives CSARIRIQGANTEAFF.

This clonotype was seen ten or more times. The chain recombines TRBV7-6 with TRBJ2-5; D gene unclear. The CDR3 spans 12 residues. V gave up 5 bases and J gave up 4 bases, with 8 bases separating them. Germline CDR1 is SGHVS and CDR2 is FNYEAQ. The CDR3 coding sequence is TGTGCCAGCAGCCCGGCCCTAGAGACCCAGTACTTC. Translation gives CASSPALETQYF.